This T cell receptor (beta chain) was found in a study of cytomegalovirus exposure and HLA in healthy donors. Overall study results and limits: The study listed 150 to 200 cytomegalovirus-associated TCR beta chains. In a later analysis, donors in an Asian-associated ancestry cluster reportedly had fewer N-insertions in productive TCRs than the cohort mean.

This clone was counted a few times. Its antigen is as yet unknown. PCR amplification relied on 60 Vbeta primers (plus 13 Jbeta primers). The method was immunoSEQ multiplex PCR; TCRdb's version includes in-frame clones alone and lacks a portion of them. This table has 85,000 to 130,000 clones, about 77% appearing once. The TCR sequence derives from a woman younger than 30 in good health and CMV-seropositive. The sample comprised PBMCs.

DNA of the CDR3: TGTGCCAGCAGTTACTCCCGGGGGGACCATGAGCAGTTCTTC. This gives the protein CASSYSRGDHEQFF. V is TRBV6-5 and J is TRBJ2-1; 7 bases are a match to TRBD2. The CDR3 is 14 residues long. J gave up 8 bases and V 0 bases, and 4 bases lay outside the gene matches. From germline, CDR1 is MNHEY and CDR2 SVGAGI.